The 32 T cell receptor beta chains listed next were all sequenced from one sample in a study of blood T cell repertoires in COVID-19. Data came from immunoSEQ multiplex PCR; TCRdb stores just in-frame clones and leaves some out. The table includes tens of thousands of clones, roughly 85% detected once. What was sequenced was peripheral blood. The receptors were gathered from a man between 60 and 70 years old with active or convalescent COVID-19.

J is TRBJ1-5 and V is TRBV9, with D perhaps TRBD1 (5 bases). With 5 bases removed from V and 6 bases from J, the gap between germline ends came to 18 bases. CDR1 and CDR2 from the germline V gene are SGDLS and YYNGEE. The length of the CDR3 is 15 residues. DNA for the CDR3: TGTGCCAGCAGTCGAACGGGGGAGGTTAGTCAGCCCCAGCATTTT. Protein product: CASSRTGEVSQPQHF.

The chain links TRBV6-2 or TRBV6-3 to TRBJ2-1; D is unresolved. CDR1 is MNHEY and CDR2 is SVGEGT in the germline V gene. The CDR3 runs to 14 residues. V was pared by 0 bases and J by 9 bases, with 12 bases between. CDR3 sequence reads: CASSYSVISGEQFF. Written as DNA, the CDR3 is TGTGCCAGCAGTTACTCGGTGATCTCGGGTGAGCAGTTCTTC.

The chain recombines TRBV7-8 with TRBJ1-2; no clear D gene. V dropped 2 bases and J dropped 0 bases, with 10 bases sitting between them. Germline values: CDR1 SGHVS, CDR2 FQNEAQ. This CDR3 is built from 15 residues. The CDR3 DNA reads TGTGCCAGCAGCTTATTTGAGTTAACTAACTATGGCTACACCTTC. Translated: CASSLFELTNYGYTF.

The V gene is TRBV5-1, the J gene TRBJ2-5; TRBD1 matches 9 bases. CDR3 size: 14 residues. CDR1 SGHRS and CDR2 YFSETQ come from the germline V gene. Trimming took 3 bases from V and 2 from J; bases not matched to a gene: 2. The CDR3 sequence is CASSWGQGQETQYF. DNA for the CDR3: TGCGCCAGCAGCTGGGGACAGGGACAAGAGACCCAGTACTTC.

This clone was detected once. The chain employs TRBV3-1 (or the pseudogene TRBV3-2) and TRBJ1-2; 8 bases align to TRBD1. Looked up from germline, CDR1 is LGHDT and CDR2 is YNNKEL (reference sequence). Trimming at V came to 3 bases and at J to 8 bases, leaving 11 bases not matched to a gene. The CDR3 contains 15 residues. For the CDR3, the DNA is TGTGCCAGCAGCCACCCAAGCGGCAGGGGGCTAGGCTACACCTTC. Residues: CASSHPSGRGLGYTF.

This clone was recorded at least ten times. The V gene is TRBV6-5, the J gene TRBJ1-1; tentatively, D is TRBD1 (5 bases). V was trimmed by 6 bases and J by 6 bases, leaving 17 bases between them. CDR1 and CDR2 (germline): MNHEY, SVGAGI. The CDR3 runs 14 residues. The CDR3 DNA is TGTGCCAGCAGCCTCAATTCTGGAGGGGCTGAAGCTTTCTTT. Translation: CASSLNSGGAEAFF.

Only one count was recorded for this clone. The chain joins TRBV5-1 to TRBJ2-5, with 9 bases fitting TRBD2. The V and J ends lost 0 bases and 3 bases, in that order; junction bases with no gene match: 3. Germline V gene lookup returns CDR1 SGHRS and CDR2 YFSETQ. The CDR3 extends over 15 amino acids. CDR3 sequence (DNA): TGCGCCAGCAGCTTGGTCGCTAGCGGGGAAGAGACCCAGTACTTC. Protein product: CASSLVASGEETQYF. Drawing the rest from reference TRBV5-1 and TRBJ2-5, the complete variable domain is KAGVTQTPRYLIKTRGQQVTLSCSPISGHRSVSWYQQTPGQGLQFLFEYFSETQRNKGNFPGRFSGRQFSNSRSEMNVSTLELGDSALYLCASSLVASGEETQYFGPGTRLLVL.

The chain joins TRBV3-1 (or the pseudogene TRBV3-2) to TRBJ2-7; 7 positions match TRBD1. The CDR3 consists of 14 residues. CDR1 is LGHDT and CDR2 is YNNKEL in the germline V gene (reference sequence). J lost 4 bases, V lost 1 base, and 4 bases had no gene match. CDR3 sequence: CASSQGGTEYEQYF. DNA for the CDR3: TGTGCCAGCAGCCAAGGGGGGACAGAGTACGAGCAGTACTTC.

CDR3 coding DNA: TGCGCCAGCAGCCAAGATAACCCCGGTAATTCACCCCTCCACTTT. Translating it yields CASSQDNPGNSPLHF. V is TRBV4-3 and J is TRBJ1-6; the D is unclear. V was trimmed by 0 bases and J by 6 bases, leaving 9 bases between them. The CDR3 is made up of 15 amino acids. Germline CDR1 and CDR2: LGHNA and YSLEER.

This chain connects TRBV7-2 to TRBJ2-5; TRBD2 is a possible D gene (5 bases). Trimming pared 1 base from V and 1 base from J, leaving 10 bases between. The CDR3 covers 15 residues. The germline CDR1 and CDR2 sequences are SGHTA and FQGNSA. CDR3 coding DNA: TGTGCCAGCAGCTTAGATATAGGAGGCCAAGAGACCCAGTACTTC. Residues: CASSLDIGGQETQYF.

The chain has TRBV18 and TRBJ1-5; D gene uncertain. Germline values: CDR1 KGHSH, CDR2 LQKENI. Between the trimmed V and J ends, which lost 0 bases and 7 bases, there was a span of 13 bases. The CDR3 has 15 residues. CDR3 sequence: CASSPPSGVRQPQHF. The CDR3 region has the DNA TGTGCCAGCTCACCACCGTCGGGTGTGAGGCAGCCCCAGCATTTT.

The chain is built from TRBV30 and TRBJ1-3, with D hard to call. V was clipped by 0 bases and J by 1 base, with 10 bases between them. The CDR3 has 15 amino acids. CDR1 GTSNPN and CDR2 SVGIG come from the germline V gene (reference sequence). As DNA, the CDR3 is TGTGCCTGGAGTGTACTAGGCGTTTCTGGAAACACCATATATTTT. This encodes CAWSVLGVSGNTIYF.

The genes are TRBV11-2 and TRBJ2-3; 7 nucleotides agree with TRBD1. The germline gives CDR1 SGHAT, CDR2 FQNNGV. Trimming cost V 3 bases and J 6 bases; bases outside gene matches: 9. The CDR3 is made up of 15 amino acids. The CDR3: CASSFRRQGRDTQYF. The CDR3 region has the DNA TGTGCCAGCAGCTTTCGAAGACAGGGAAGGGATACGCAGTATTTT.

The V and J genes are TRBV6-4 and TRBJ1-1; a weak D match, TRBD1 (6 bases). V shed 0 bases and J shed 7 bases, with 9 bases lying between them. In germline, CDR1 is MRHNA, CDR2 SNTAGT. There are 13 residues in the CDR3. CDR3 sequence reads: CASSDSTGREAFF. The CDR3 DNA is TGTGCCAGCAGTGACTCGACAGGACGTGAAGCTTTCTTT.

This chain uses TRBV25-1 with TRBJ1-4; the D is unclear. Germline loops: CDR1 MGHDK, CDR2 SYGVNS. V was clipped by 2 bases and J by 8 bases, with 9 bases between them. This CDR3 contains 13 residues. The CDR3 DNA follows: TGTGCCAGCAGTGAAGTTATCCGGGAAAAACTGTTTTTT. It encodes CASSEVIREKLFF.

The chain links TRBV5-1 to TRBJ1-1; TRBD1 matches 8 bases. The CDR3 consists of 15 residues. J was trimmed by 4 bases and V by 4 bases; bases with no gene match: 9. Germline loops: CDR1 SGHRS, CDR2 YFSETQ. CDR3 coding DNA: TGCGCCAGCAGCCTCGGACAGGGCGGTCGCACTGAAGCTTTCTTT. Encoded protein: CASSLGQGGRTEAFF.

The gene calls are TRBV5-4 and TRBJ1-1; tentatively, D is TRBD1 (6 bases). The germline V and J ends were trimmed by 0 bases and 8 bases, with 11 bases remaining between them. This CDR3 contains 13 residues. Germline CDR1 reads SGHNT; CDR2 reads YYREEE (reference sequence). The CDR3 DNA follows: TGTGCCAGCAGCTTGGGTACAGGGCGGGAAGCTTTCTTT. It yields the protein CASSLGTGREAFF.

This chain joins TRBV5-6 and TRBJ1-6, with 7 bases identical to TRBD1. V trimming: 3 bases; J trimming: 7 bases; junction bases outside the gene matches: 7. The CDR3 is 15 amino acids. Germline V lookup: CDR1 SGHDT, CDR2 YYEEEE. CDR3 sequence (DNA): TGTGCCAGCAGCTCACAGGGGTTTCGGAATTCACCCCTCCACTTT. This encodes CASSSQGFRNSPLHF. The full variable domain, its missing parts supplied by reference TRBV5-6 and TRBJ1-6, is DAGVTQSPTHLIKTRGQQVTLRCSPKSGHDTVSWYQQALGQGPQFIFQYYEEEERQRGNFPDRFSGHQFPNYSSELNVNALLLGDSALYLCASSSQGFRNSPLHFGNGTRLTVT.

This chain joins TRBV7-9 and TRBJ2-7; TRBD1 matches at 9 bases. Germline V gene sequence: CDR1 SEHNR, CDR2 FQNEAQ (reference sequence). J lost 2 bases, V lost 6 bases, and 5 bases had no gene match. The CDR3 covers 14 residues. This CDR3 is CASRLQGATYEQYF. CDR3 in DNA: TGTGCCAGCAGGCTACAGGGGGCAACCTACGAGCAGTACTTC.

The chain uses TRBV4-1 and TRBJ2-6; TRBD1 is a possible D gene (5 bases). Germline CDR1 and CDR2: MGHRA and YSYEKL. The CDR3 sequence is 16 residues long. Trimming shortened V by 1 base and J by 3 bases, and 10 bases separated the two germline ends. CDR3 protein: CASSQGEGVGANVLTF. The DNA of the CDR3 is TGCGCCAGCAGCCAAGGGGAAGGGGTTGGGGCCAACGTCCTGACTTTC.

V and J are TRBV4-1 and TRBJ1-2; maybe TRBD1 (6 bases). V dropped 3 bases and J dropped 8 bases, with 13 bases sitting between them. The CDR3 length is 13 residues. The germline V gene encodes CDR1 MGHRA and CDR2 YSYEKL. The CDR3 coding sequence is TGCGCCAGCAGCCAGGTTTACAGGGACGGCTACACCTTC. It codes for CASSQVYRDGYTF.

This chain's CDR3 is CASSLNSPTNTGELFF. The DNA of the CDR3 is TGTGCCAGCAGCTTAAACAGCCCAACGAACACCGGGGAGCTGTTTTTT. The chain couples TRBV7-3 to TRBJ2-2, with D uncertain. The CDR3 extends over 16 amino acids. V dropped 1 base and J dropped 0 bases, with 9 bases sitting between them. The germline V gene encodes CDR1 SGHTA and CDR2 FQGTGA.

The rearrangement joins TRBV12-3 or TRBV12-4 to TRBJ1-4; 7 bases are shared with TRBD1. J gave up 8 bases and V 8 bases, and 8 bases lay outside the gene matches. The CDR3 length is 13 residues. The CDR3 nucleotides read TGTGCCAGCGCCCGACAGGGAGACGAAAAACTGTTTTTT. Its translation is CASARQGDEKLFF.

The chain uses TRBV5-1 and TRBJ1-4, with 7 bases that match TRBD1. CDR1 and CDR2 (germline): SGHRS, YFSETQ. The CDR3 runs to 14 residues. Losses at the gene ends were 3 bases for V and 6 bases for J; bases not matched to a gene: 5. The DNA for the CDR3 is TGCGCCAGCAGCTACAGGGGCTCTGATGAAAAACTGTTTTTT. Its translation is CASSYRGSDEKLFF.

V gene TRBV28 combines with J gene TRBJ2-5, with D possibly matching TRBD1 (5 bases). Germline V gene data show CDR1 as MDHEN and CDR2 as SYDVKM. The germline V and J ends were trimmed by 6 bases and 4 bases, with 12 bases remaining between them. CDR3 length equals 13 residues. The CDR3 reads CASSTPGIETQYF. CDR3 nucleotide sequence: TGTGCCAGCAGCACCCCAGGGATAGAGACCCAGTACTTC. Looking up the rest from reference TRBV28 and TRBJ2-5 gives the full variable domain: DVKVTQSSRYLVKRTGEKVFLECVQDMDHENMFWYRQDPGLGLRLIYFSYDVKMKEKGDIPEGYSVSREKKERFSLILESASTNQTSMYLCASSTPGIETQYFGPGTRLLVL.

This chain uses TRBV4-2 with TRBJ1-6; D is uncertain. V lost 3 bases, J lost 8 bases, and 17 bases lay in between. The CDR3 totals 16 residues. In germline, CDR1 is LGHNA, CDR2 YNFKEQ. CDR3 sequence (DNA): TGTGCCAGCAGCCACCTCGAGGGCTTCGGCGATTCACCCCTCCACTTT. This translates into CASSHLEGFGDSPLHF.

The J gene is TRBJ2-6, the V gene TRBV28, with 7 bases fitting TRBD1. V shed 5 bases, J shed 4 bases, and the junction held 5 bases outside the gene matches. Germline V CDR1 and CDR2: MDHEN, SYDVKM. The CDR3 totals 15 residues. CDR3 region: CASSRQGSGANVLTF. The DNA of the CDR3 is TGTGCCAGCAGTCGACAGGGTTCCGGGGCCAACGTCCTGACTTTC. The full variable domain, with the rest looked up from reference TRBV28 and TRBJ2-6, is DVKVTQSSRYLVKRTGEKVFLECVQDMDHENMFWYRQDPGLGLRLIYFSYDVKMKEKGDIPEGYSVSREKKERFSLILESASTNQTSMYLCASSRQGSGANVLTFGAGSRLTVL.

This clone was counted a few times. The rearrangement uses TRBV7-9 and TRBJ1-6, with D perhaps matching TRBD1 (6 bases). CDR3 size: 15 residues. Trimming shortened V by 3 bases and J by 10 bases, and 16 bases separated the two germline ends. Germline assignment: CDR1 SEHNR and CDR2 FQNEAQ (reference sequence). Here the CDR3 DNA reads TGTGCCAGCAGCTTGCCCGGCCAGGGGAACTCACCCCTCCACTTT. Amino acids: CASSLPGQGNSPLHF.

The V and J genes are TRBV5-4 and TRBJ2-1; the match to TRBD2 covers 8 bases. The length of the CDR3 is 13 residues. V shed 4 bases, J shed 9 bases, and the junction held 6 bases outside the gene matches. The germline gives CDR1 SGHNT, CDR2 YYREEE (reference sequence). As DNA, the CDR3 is TGTGCCAGCAGCGTCGGGACTAGTCTTGAGCAGTTCTTC. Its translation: CASSVGTSLEQFF.

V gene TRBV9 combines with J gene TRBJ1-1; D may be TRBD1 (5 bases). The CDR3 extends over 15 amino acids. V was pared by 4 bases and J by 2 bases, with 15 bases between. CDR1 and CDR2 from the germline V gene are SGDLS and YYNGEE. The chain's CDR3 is CASSHTQGGNTEAFF. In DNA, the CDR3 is TGTGCCAGCAGCCATACTCAGGGTGGCAACACTGAAGCTTTCTTT.

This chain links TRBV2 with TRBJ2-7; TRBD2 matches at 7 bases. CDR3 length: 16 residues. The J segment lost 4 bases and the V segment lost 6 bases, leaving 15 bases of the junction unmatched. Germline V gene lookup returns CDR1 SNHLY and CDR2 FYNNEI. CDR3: CASSGGRPSATYEQYF. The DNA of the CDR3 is TGTGCCAGCAGCGGGGGGAGGCCTAGCGCAACGTACGAGCAGTACTTC.

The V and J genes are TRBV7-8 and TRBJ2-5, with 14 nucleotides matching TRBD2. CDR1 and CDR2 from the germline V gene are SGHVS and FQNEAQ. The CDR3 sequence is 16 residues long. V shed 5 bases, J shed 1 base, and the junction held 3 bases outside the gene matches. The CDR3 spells CASSGTSGGLQETQYF. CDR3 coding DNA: TGTGCCAGCAGCGGGACTAGCGGGGGCCTCCAAGAGACCCAGTACTTC.